The subject of this entry is one TCR beta chain. It has no known antigen specificity. No per-base quality is available; no much larger clone lies one base away. Receptors were amplified or captured by the immunoSEQ multiplex PCR assay. DNA from the cultured and isolated CD4+ T cells underwent TCR beta CDR3 sequencing. As for the authors' bioinformatics: Non-productive TCR sequences were discarded, and reads were trimmed to the CDR3 region, with only CDR3s of 7 or more amino acids retained. Antigen-specific clonotypes were identified with the MANAFEST web app by comparing expansion in peptide wells against reference cultures. To be called positive, a clone needed expansion at FDR<0.05 compared with the reference and with all other wells, an odds ratio greater than 5, and a frequency greater than 0.1% in two replicate wells. Clonotypes significantly expanded in SARS-CoV-2 spike wells and in at least one common cold coronavirus spike condition were defined as cross-reactive. CDR3 similarity was assessed by Levenshtein distance with the stringdist R package, and unrooted trees were built with ape in R 3.6.1. TCRdb provides this immuneACCESS table in a form limited to in-frame rearrangements. Some clones are lacking; in checked studies, under half of them reflect an unresolved V gene, and why the rest are absent is not known. V, J and clone size derive from that table, while D and trimming were established from the DNA sequence. Within this sample are around 44,000 clones, with around 76% of them counted one time only. 3.6% of the sample is taken by the ten largest.

After less than 13 days of culture, CD4+ T cells were isolated with the EasySep CD4+ T cell isolation kit. Convalescent patients had PCR-confirmed SARS-CoV-2 infection between March and December 2020, before Alpha, Beta and Delta variants emerged in the United States. Participants received two doses of either the BNT162b2 or the mRNA-1273 mRNA SARS-CoV-2 vaccine. On days 3 and 7, half of the culture medium was replaced with fresh IL-2-containing medium. Unless otherwise noted, each peptide stimulation condition was cultured in triplicate wells. PBMC were separated from whole blood using Ficoll-Paque Plus gradient centrifugation and were then either cryopreserved at -140C or used fresh. The QIAamp micro DNA kit was used to extract genomic DNA from the cultured CD4+ T cells. This sample is part of a study of vaccination effects on CD4 cells after COVID-19 (dated by TCRdb to between 2021 and 2024). At the level of the whole study: The ViraFEST assay stimulated PBMC with viral peptide pools and then used TCR sequencing to identify antigen-specific CD4+ T cell clonotypes by expansion. Three convalescent patients were sampled early (day +14) and late (day +241, +227, +161 respectively) after vaccination. Post-vaccine samples across the study were collected a median of 72 days after the second dose, with a range of 14 to 241. Around 2 million PBMC per well were cultured in IMDM with 5% human AB serum, roughly 10 IU/ml IL-2 and gentamicin, plus 10 ug/ml peptides. SARS-CoV-2 spike-specific CD4+ TCR repertoires from before and after mRNA vaccination were compared in COVID-19 convalescent patients and in infection-naive vaccine recipients. Altogether, some 10 COVID-19 convalescent patients and a few SARS-CoV-2-naive healthy vaccine recipients made up the full study. Cultures from other donors in the study were sequenced with the Oncomine TCR Beta short-read assay on an Illumina iSeq 100. The full study reports these points: Limitations of the study were the small number of convalescent patients and the absence of early post-infection timepoints. Clones induced by infection and clones induced by vaccination both contracted markedly at late timepoints after vaccination, which fits with T cell responses waning over time. For convalescent patients, new clones induced by the vaccine made up most of the post-vaccine spike-reactive repertoire, and these new clones were largely distinct from the clones induced by infection.

The CDR3 measures 15 amino acids from cysteine to phenylalanine. The CDR3 DNA has 45 bases and is translated from base 1. Looking up the germline V gene yields CDR1 SGHVS and CDR2 FNYEAQ. V is clipped by 1 base and J by 4 bases, and the sequence between their germline boundaries is 13 bases long. The chain is made from TRBV7-6 and TRBJ2-5; the D call is possibly TRBD1 or TRBD2, each sharing 6 bases. The input for sequencing was CD4+ T cells from PBMCs cultured without peptide, taken after COVID-19 vaccination. This TCR was sampled from a human donor who had a prior SARS-CoV-2 infection. The DNA is as follows: TGTGCCAGCAGCTTAGTAGGCCGGGGGCGAGAGACCCAGTACTTC. Its translation is CASSLVGRGRETQYF.